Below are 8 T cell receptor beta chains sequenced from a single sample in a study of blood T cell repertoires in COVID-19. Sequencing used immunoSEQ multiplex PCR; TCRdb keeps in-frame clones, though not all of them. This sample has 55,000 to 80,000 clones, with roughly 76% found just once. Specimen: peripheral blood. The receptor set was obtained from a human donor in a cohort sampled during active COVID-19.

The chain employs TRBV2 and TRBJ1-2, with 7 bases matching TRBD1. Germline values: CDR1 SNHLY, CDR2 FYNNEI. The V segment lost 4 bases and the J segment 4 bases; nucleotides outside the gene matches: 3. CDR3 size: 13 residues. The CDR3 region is CASSGQGFYGYTF. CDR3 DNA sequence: TGTGCCAGCAGTGGACAGGGATTCTATGGCTACACCTTC.

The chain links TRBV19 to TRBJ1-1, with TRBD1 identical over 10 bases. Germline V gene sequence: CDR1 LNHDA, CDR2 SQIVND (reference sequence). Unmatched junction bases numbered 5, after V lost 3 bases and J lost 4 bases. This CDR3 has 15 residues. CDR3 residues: CASSIDRGRSTEAFF. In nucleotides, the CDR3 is TGTGCCAGTAGTATTGACAGGGGGCGGAGCACTGAAGCTTTCTTT.

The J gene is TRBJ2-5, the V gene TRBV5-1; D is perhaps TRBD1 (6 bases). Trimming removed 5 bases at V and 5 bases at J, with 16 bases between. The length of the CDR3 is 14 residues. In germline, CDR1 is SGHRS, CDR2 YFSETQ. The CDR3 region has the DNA TGCGCCAGCAGAAGCGTACAGGGCGGCGAGACCCAGTACTTC. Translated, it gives CASRSVQGGETQYF.

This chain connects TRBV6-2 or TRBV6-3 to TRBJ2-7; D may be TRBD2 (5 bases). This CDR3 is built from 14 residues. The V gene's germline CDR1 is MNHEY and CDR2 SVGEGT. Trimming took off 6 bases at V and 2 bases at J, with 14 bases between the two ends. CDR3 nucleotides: TGTGCCAGCAGCCCCCCTGGAGGAACCTACGAGCAGTACTTC. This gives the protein CASSPPGGTYEQYF.

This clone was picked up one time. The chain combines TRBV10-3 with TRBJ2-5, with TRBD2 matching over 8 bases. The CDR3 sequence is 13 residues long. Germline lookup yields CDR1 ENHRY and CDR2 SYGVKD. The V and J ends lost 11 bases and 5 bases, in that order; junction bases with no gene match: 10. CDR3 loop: CASKPGTSETQYF. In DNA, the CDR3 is TGTGCCTCTAAGCCCGGGACTAGTGAGACCCAGTACTTC.

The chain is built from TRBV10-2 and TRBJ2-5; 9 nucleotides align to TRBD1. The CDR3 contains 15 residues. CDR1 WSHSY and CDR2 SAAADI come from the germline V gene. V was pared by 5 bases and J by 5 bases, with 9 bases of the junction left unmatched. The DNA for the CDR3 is TGCGCCAGCAGTATTCAACAGGGGGCAGGGGAGACCCAGTACTTC. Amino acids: CASSIQQGAGETQYF.

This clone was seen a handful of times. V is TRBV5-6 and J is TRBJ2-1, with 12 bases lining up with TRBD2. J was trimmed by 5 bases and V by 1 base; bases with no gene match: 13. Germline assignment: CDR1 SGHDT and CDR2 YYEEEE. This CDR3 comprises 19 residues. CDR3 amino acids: CASSLLLAGGPTPHNEQFF. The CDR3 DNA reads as TGTGCCAGCAGCTTGTTGCTAGCGGGGGGGCCCACACCCCACAATGAGCAGTTCTTC.

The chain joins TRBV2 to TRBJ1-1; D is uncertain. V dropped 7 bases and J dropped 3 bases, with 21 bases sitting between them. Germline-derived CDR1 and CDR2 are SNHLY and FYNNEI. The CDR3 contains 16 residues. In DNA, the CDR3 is TGTGCCAGCAAGAGGGAAGTAGGGCCGTTTTACACTGAAGCTTTCTTT. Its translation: CASKREVGPFYTEAFF.